One sample yielded the 3 T cell receptor beta chains listed below, sequenced in a study of CD8+CD57+ T cells in acquired aplastic anemia. Profiling of TCR beta VDJ combinations and CDR3 sequences used genomic DNA as template. One entry per CDR3 protein results from TCRdb running MiXCR on the reads. The repertoire consists of fewer than 200,000 distinct CDR3 sequences, with less than 50% occurring once and the leading ten covering about 1.8%. Sequenced patients had shown CD8+CD57+ cell expansion by flow cytometry. Sequenced material: sorted CD4+, CD8+, or CD8+CD57+ T cells (not recorded which) from PBMCs. All receptors come from a human donor with aplastic anemia.

In its sample, this clonotype was seen once. This chain joins TRBV2 and TRBJ1-2; maybe TRBD1 (6 bases). V was pared by 5 bases and J by 7 bases, with 14 bases between. The CDR3 runs 13 residues. The germline gives CDR1 SNHLY, CDR2 FYNNEI. The CDR3 loop reads CASSPRAGAGYTF. CDR3 sequence (DNA): TGTGCCAGCAGTCCTCGGGCAGGGGCTGGCTACACCTTC.

The chain recombines TRBV7-2 with TRBJ2-1; no firm D call. This CDR3 has 13 amino acids. The germline CDR1 and CDR2 sequences are SGHTA and FQGNSA. Trimming removed 3 bases at V and 5 bases at J, with 8 bases between. The chain's CDR3 is CASSFQANNEQFF. As DNA, the CDR3 is TGTGCCAGCAGCTTCCAAGCCAACAATGAGCAGTTCTTC. The whole variable domain, remainder taken from reference TRBV7-2 and TRBJ2-1, is GAGVSQSPSNKVTEKGKDVELRCDPISGHTALYWYRQSLGQGLEFLIYFQGNSAPDKSGLPSDRFSAERTGGSVSTLTIQRTQQEDSAVYLCASSFQANNEQFFGPGTRLTVL.

Ten or more counts support this clonotype. The chain links TRBV19 to TRBJ2-7, with 7 bases that match TRBD1. J was trimmed by 5 bases and V by 8 bases; bases with no gene match: 6. The germline gives CDR1 LNHDA, CDR2 SQIVND (reference sequence). The CDR3 is made up of 12 amino acids. CDR3 residues: CASGRGRDEQYF. The CDR3 nucleotides read TGTGCCAGTGGAAGGGGGCGCGACGAGCAGTACTTC.